The 11 T cell receptor beta chains listed next were all sequenced from one sample in a study of blood T cell repertoires in COVID-19. The method was immunoSEQ multiplex PCR; TCRdb's version includes in-frame clones alone and lacks a portion of them. The sample records about 190,000 clones, around nine tenths being singletons. The sample consisted of peripheral blood. These receptors came from a woman between 35 and 50 years old who had recovered from COVID-19.

The rearrangement uses TRBV28 and TRBJ2-7; D unresolved. V lost 5 bases to trimming and J lost 3 bases, with 5 bases between them. CDR3 size: 11 residues. Germline-derived CDR1 and CDR2 are MDHEN and SYDVKM. CDR3 sequence reads: CASSAIYEQYF. CDR3 in DNA: TGTGCCAGCAGTGCGATCTACGAGCAGTACTTC.

This clone has only a few counts. The chain couples TRBV5-1 to TRBJ1-5; the D is unclear. The CDR3 runs to 14 residues. Deletions cut 4 bases from V and 5 bases from J, with 13 bases between. Per the germline V gene, CDR1 is SGHRS and CDR2 is YFSETQ. The CDR3 loop reads CASSPGYRDQPQHF. The CDR3, as DNA: TGCGCCAGCAGCCCGGGGTACAGAGATCAGCCCCAGCATTTT.

This sequence joins TRBV28 and TRBJ1-5, with D perhaps TRBD1 (6 bases). V lost 5 bases, J lost 3 bases, and 14 bases lay in between. CDR3 length: 15 residues. Per germline, CDR1 MDHEN and CDR2 SYDVKM. The CDR3 loop is CASSGARGFNQPQHF. CDR3 DNA sequence: TGTGCCAGCAGTGGAGCCAGGGGCTTCAATCAGCCCCAGCATTTT.

The chain combines TRBV24-1 with TRBJ2-2, with D possibly matching TRBD1 (6 bases). This CDR3 spans 15 amino acids. Germline V lookup: CDR1 KGHDR, CDR2 SFDVKD. Trimming took 5 bases from V and 5 from J, leaving 14 bases between them. Here the CDR3 reads CATSGRSRGTGELFF. In nucleotides, the CDR3 is TGTGCCACCAGTGGGAGGTCGAGGGGGACCGGGGAGCTGTTTTTT.

The chain has TRBV6-6 and TRBJ2-1; 8 bases are shared with TRBD1. J gave up 9 bases and V 6 bases, and 10 bases lay outside the gene matches. CDR1 and CDR2 from the germline V gene are MNHNY and SVGAGI (reference sequence). This CDR3 contains 14 residues. Here the CDR3 reads CASRTTSGGSEQFF. The CDR3 region has the DNA TGTGCCAGCAGGACGACCTCAGGGGGCAGTGAGCAGTTCTTC.

The table lists this clone with a few counts. The CDR3 bases are TGTGCCAGCAGCCCGCGGGGGCACTCCTACAATGAGCAGTTCTTC. It specifies CASSPRGHSYNEQFF. The chain is built from TRBV3-1 (or the pseudogene TRBV3-2) and TRBJ2-1, with D possibly TRBD2 on 7 matching bases. Germline values: CDR1 LGHDT, CDR2 YNNKEL (reference sequence). This CDR3 comprises 15 residues. V was clipped by 4 bases and J by 0 bases, with 10 bases between them.

The chain couples TRBV4-3 to TRBJ2-1; weak D call: TRBD2 (6 bases). The CDR3 is 16 amino acids. Germline CDR1 reads LGHNA; CDR2 reads YSLEER. Between the trimmed V and J ends, which lost 0 bases and 7 bases, there was a span of 16 bases. This CDR3 reads CASSQDGGNYWNEQFF. The CDR3, as DNA: TGCGCCAGCAGCCAAGATGGAGGGAACTATTGGAATGAGCAGTTCTTC.

This clone is a singleton in its sample. CDR3 protein: CASSQDRSHSQPQHF. The CDR3 region has the DNA TGCGCCAGCAGCCAAGATAGGAGTCATTCTCAGCCCCAGCATTTT. The chain uses TRBV4-3 and TRBJ1-5; D call uncertain. The CDR3 covers 15 residues. V dropped 0 bases and J dropped 6 bases, with 12 bases sitting between them. The germline V gene has CDR1 LGHNA and CDR2 YSLEER.

This clone was counted a few times. The rearrangement links TRBV4-2 to TRBJ2-7; the D gene is possibly TRBD2 (5 bases). CDR1 LGHNA and CDR2 YNFKEQ come from the germline V gene. Trimming stripped 0 bases from V and 8 bases from J, with 8 bases between. The CDR3 has 12 amino acids. The CDR3 here is CASSQDRGKQYF. The CDR3, as DNA: TGTGCCAGCAGCCAAGATCGGGGTAAGCAGTACTTC.

The chain has TRBV19 and TRBJ2-4; the D gene is possibly TRBD1 (5 bases). The V gene lost 5 bases and the J gene lost 9 bases, with 23 bases spanning the gap. The V gene's germline CDR1 is LNHDA and CDR2 SQIVND (reference sequence). The length of the CDR3 is 16 residues. CDR3 protein: CASSPTGQLISVIQYF. CDR3 bases: TGTGCCAGTAGTCCCACAGGCCAGCTCATCTCAGTCATTCAGTACTTC.

The rearrangement joins TRBV4-3 to TRBJ2-6, with TRBD1 matching over 7 bases. Per germline, CDR1 LGHNA and CDR2 YSLEER. The CDR3 is 18 residues long. V shed 0 bases, J shed 2 bases, and the junction held 7 bases outside the gene matches. This CDR3 is CASSQDTGQAAGANVLTF. The CDR3 coding sequence is TGCGCCAGCAGCCAAGATACAGGACAGGCTGCTGGGGCCAACGTCCTGACTTTC.